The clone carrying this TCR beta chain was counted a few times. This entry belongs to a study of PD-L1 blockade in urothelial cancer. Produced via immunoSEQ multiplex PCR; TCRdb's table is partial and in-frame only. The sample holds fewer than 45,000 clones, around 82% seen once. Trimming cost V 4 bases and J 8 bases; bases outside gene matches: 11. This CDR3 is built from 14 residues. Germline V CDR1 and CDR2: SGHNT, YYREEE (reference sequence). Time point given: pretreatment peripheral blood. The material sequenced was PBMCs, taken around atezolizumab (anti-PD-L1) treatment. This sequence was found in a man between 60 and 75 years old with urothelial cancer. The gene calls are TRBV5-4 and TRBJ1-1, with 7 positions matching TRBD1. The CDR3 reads CASSKRQGMHEAFF. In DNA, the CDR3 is TGTGCCAGCAGCAAACGACAGGGTATGCACGAAGCTTTCTTT. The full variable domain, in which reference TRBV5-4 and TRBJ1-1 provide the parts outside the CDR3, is ETGVTQSPTHLIKTRGQQVTLRCSSQSGHNTVSWYQQALGQGPQFIFQYYREEENGRGNFPPRFSGLQFPNYSSELNVNALELDDSALYLCASSKRQGMHEAFFGQGTRLTVV.